This T cell receptor beta chain was captured in a study of a mutant IDH1 vaccine in newly diagnosed glioma. This clone was seen a single time. Time point specified: baseline, week 1 (first vaccination visit). The treatment here: pre-vaccination baseline after standard-of-care therapy. Profiled with immunoSEQ multiplex PCR; TCRdb holds only in-frame clones, not every one. This table has about 63,000 clones, about four fifths appearing once. The sequence came from a woman younger than 35 with glioma. Some clones in this sample may be carry-over from other donors' samples. The sequenced sample was peripheral blood mononuclear cells (PBMCs), obtained from a glioma patient treated with radiotherapy, temozolomide or both.

The CDR3 sequence: CAWSAHGANSPLHF. DNA for the CDR3: TGTGCCTGGAGTGCTCACGGGGCCAATTCACCCCTCCACTTT. The V call is TRBV30, the J call TRBJ1-6, with D possibly matching TRBD1 (5 bases). Trimming removed 1 base at V and 7 bases at J, with 11 bases between. The CDR3 is made up of 14 amino acids. In germline, CDR1 is GTSNPN, CDR2 SVGIG (reference sequence).